These 23 T cell receptor beta chains were all obtained from the same sample, sequenced in a study of OX40 agonist ivuxolimab in advanced cancers. Assay: immunoSEQ multiplex PCR; the TCRdb copy retains only in-frame clones and omits some. The profile shows over 50,000 clones, almost 95% of them singletons. Sample: CD4+ or CD8+ T cells sorted from blood, taken in a trial of the OX40 agonist ivuxolimab. Receptor source: an adult with an advanced solid tumor such as melanoma, head and neck, liver or kidney cancer.

This chain links TRBV7-8 with TRBJ2-5; tentative D call: TRBD2 (6 bases). V dropped 6 bases and J dropped 1 base, with 15 bases sitting between them. Germline CDR1 SGHVS, CDR2 FQNEAQ. The CDR3 extends over 15 amino acids. CDR3 sequence reads: CASSSEIAVQETQYF. DNA of the CDR3: TGTGCCAGCAGTTCAGAGATAGCGGTCCAAGAGACCCAGTACTTC.

This clone was found once. This likely reflects a read error, since a far larger clone is one base away. The chain links TRBV1 to TRBJ2-7; the D segment call TRBD1 is taken from the table without a DNA check. TRBV1 is assigned pseudogene status. CDR3 size: 12 residues. CDR3 nucleotide sequence: TGCACCAGCAGCCAAGGTGGACAGGGTCCCTACTTC. Translating gives CTSSQGGQGPYF.

This clone was counted a single time. This chain links TRBV4-1 with TRBJ2-5, with TRBD2 matching over 8 bases. CDR1 and CDR2 (germline): MGHRA, YSYEKL. The CDR3 extends over 15 amino acids. After removal of 1 base from V and 4 bases from J, the junction contained 5 bases not matched to a gene. The CDR3: CASSQVTAGGETQYF. DNA for the CDR3: TGCGCCAGCAGCCAAGTAACGGCGGGGGGAGAGACCCAGTACTTC.

The chain links TRBV19 to TRBJ2-7, with D uncertain. Trimming removed 6 bases from V and 3 bases from J, with 12 bases in between. CDR3 length: 13 amino acids. Germline CDR1 is LNHDA and CDR2 is SQIVND (reference sequence). The CDR3 DNA reads TGTGCCAGTAGCCCCGGCGTTGTCTACGAGCAGTACTTC. Protein: CASSPGVVYEQYF.

V usage is TRBV6-5 and J usage is TRBJ2-7, with D possibly TRBD1 on 6 matching bases. The germline V gene has CDR1 MNHEY and CDR2 SVGAGI. This CDR3 is 15 amino acids long. The ends were cut back, 5 bases at V and 0 bases at J, with 14 bases in the middle. CDR3: CASSRDTGSSYEQYF. The CDR3 bases are TGTGCCAGCAGTCGGGACACCGGAAGCTCCTACGAGCAGTACTTC.

This chain connects TRBV4-3 to TRBJ1-1, with D possibly matching TRBD1 (6 bases). This CDR3 spans 15 amino acids. V lost 1 base, J lost 0 bases, and 9 bases lay in between. CDR1 is LGHNA, CDR2 YSLEER, per germline. Written as DNA, the CDR3 is TGCGCCAGCAGCCAAGGGACAGTGATGAACACTGAAGCTTTCTTT. It specifies CASSQGTVMNTEAFF.

The chain carries TRBV7-2 and TRBJ2-5; D perhaps matches TRBD2 (6 bases). The germline V gene has CDR1 SGHTA and CDR2 FQGNSA. The CDR3 runs 15 residues. V lost 2 bases and J 5 bases, leaving 15 bases between the germline ends. CDR3 protein: CASSLIGGVGETQYF. The CDR3 nucleotides read TGTGCCAGCAGCTTAATCGGGGGAGTAGGGGAGACCCAGTACTTC.

The chain links TRBV7-3 to TRBJ2-1; 7 positions agree with TRBD2. V shed 1 base and J 4 bases; nucleotides not matched to a gene: 4. Germline V CDR1 and CDR2: SGHTA, FQGTGA. CDR3 length: 15 amino acids. The CDR3 loop is CASSLNPAGYNEQFF. The CDR3 bases are TGTGCCAGCAGCTTAAATCCAGCGGGGTACAATGAGCAGTTCTTC. Combining the CDR3 with reference TRBV7-3 and TRBJ2-1 gives the whole variable domain GAGVSQTPSNKVTEKGKYVELRCDPISGHTALYWYRQSLGQGPEFLIYFQGTGAADDSGLPNDRFFAVRPEGSVSTLKIQRTERGDSAVYLCASSLNPAGYNEQFFGPGTRLTVL.

The rearrangement uses TRBV7-8 and TRBJ2-5; 8 bases line up with TRBD2. V shed 5 bases, J shed 1 base, and the junction held 9 bases outside the gene matches. Germline V CDR1 and CDR2: SGHVS, FQNEAQ. The length of the CDR3 is 16 residues. CDR3 DNA sequence: TGTGCCAGCAGCCCTACGACTAGCGACACCCAAGAGACCCAGTACTTC. This codes for CASSPTTSDTQETQYF. Filled out from reference TRBV7-8 and TRBJ2-5, the complete variable domain reads GAGVSQSPRYKVAKRGQDVALRCDPISGHVSLFWYQQALGQGPEFLTYFQNEAQLDKSGLPSDRFFAERPEGSVSTLKIQRTQQEDSAVYLCASSPTTSDTQETQYFGPGTRLLVL.

The gene calls are TRBV7-6 and TRBJ2-1; 10 bases agree with TRBD2. J gave up 2 bases and V 1 base, and 8 bases lay outside the gene matches. Per the germline V gene, CDR1 is SGHVS and CDR2 is FNYEAQ. The CDR3 runs to 18 residues. The CDR3 reads CASSLEASGGQTYNEQFF. Here the CDR3 DNA reads TGTGCCAGCAGCTTAGAGGCTAGCGGGGGCCAGACCTACAATGAGCAGTTCTTC.

The chain couples TRBV2 to TRBJ2-3; 8 positions agree with TRBD2. Looked up from germline, CDR1 is SNHLY and CDR2 is FYNNEI. The trim removed 6 bases at V and 3 bases at J, leaving 8 bases unmatched. The CDR3 has 15 amino acids. The CDR3 DNA reads TGTGCCAGCAGGGAGCGGGGGCTTAGTACAGATACGCAGTATTTT. Translation gives CASRERGLSTDTQYF.

The rearrangement links TRBV27 to TRBJ2-3, with 9 bases fitting TRBD2. The CDR3 sequence is 16 residues long. Trimming removed 5 bases from V and 0 bases from J; junction bases left unmatched: 6. Germline lookup yields CDR1 MNHEY and CDR2 SMNVEV (reference sequence). CDR3 DNA: TGTGCCAGCAGTCCTTCTAGCGGGGAAAGCACAGATACGCAGTATTTT. Its translation: CASSPSSGESTDTQYF.

The chain carries TRBV6-5 and TRBJ1-1; no definite D call. This CDR3 comprises 13 residues. Trimming shortened V by 1 base and J by 3 bases, and 6 bases separated the two germline ends. The germline V gene encodes CDR1 MNHEY and CDR2 SVGAGI. CDR3 bases: TGTGCCAGCAGTTACTTTGGGGACACTGAAGCTTTCTTT. This sequence encodes CASSYFGDTEAFF.

This sequence joins TRBV5-5 and TRBJ2-2, with D maybe TRBD2 (6 bases). This CDR3 is built from 16 residues. Between the trimmed V and J ends, which lost 4 bases and 0 bases, there was a span of 13 bases. CDR1 and CDR2 from the germline V gene are SGHKS and YYEKEE (reference sequence). CDR3 in DNA: TGTGCCAGCAGCCTCGGGACTCACGCGAACACCGGGGAGCTGTTTTTT. Amino acids: CASSLGTHANTGELFF.

This clone was picked up one time. The V gene is TRBV6-6, the J gene TRBJ1-5, with TRBD1 matching over 9 bases. This CDR3 has 15 residues. In germline, CDR1 is MNHNY, CDR2 SVGAGI (reference sequence). The ends lost 5 bases at V and 12 bases at J; junction bases unmatched: 14. CDR3 protein: CASSQGQGGVSVQHF. Here the CDR3 DNA reads TGTGCCAGCAGTCAGGGACAGGGAGGCGTAAGCGTCCAGCATTTT.

This clone was observed once. The rearrangement links TRBV10-3 to TRBJ2-7, with unresolved D. In germline, CDR1 is ENHRY, CDR2 SYGVKD. The CDR3 covers 11 residues. Trimming cost V 3 bases and J 3 bases, with 3 bases left between them. CDR3 in DNA: TGTGCCATCAGTGACAGCTACGAGCAGTACTTC. It yields the protein CAISDSYEQYF.

This chain uses TRBV6-1 with TRBJ2-7; D possibly corresponds to TRBD2 (6 bases). V gave up 6 bases and J gave up 6 bases, with 15 bases separating them. Germline loops: CDR1 MNHNS, CDR2 SASEGT. CDR3 length equals 13 residues. The CDR3 loop is CASSQRLVSEQYF. CDR3 nucleotides: TGTGCCAGCAGCCAGAGACTAGTCTCCGAGCAGTACTTC.

This chain connects TRBV4-2 to TRBJ2-7; 13 nucleotides agree with TRBD2. Germline CDR1 LGHNA, CDR2 YNFKEQ. The V gene end was trimmed by 1 base and the J gene end by 2 bases; junction bases not matched to a gene: 5. CDR3 length equals 17 residues. This CDR3 reads CASSQAVGTSGAYEQYF. The CDR3 nucleotides read TGTGCCAGCAGCCAAGCGGTGGGGACTAGCGGGGCCTACGAGCAGTACTTC.

V gene TRBV30 combines with J gene TRBJ1-5; 8 bases are shared with TRBD1. CDR1 and CDR2 from the germline V gene are GTSNPN and SVGIG (reference sequence). With 5 bases clipped from V and 10 bases from J, the junction kept 7 bases outside the gene matches. The CDR3 totals 12 residues. The CDR3 coding sequence is TGTGCCTGGGGTACAGGGGGGAGACCCCAGCATTTT. Its protein is CAWGTGGRPQHF.

The chain joins TRBV13 to TRBJ2-3; 7 positions agree with TRBD1. Germline trimming cut 5 bases from V and 5 bases from J; bases unmatched to any gene: 1. CDR3 length equals 12 residues. The germline V gene encodes CDR1 PRHDT and CDR2 FYEKMQ (reference sequence). CDR3 nucleotides: TGTGCCAGCAGCGGGACAGAAGATACGCAGTATTTT. Translated: CASSGTEDTQYF.

The rearrangement uses TRBV4-1 and TRBJ2-1; TRBD1 matches at 9 bases. This CDR3 contains 16 residues. Germline V gene sequence: CDR1 MGHRA, CDR2 YSYEKL. The V segment lost 2 bases and the J segment 3 bases; nucleotides outside the gene matches: 5. CDR3 nucleotides: TGCGCCAGCAGCCAACTTGGGGACAGGGTCTACAATGAGCAGTTCTTC. Protein sequence: CASSQLGDRVYNEQFF.

This clone was counted between two and nine times. The chain employs TRBV11-1 and TRBJ2-7; D not resolved. The CDR3 extends over 13 amino acids. V dropped 3 bases and J dropped 3 bases, with 9 bases sitting between them. Germline V gene data show CDR1 as SGHAT and CDR2 as FQDESV (reference sequence). The CDR3 DNA reads as TGTGCCAGCAGCTTTGGCAGCAACTACGAGCAGTACTTC. Translation gives CASSFGSNYEQYF. Full variable domain (outside the CDR3, taken from reference TRBV11-1 and TRBJ2-7): EAEVAQSPRYKITEKSQAVAFWCDPISGHATLYWYRQILGQGPELLVQFQDESVVDDSQLPKDRFSAERLKGVDSTLKIQPAELGDSAMYLCASSFGSNYEQYFGPGTRLTVT.

V gene TRBV4-1 combines with J gene TRBJ2-2, with 10 bases identical to TRBD1. Germline CDR1 reads MGHRA; CDR2 reads YSYEKL. This CDR3 region has 17 residues. With 1 base clipped from V and 5 bases from J, the junction kept 7 bases outside the gene matches. The CDR3 region has the DNA TGCGCCAGCAGCCAAGTTGTGGGGACAGGGGCGACCGGGGAGCTGTTTTTT. This codes for CASSQVVGTGATGELFF.